This T cell receptor beta chain was captured by sequencing in a study of response to subunit inactivated influenza vaccine (dated by TCRdb to the late 2010s). In terms of the full investigation: Deep quantitative profiling of the T cell receptor repertoire was used in the study to follow responses to a trivalent subunit inactivated influenza vaccine. The investigation overall reported the following: The authors suggested that each seasonal influenza vaccination may recruit only a limited number of new T cells.

The CDR3 runs 12 amino acids, cysteine and phenylalanine included. The only DNA kept is the CDR3, 36 bases in frame from the first base. Between the V and J ends, shortened by 5 bases and 3 bases respectively, the junction contains 10 bases. For CDR1 and CDR2, the germline V gene (reference sequence) lists DFQATT and SNEGSKA. Libraries came from RT-PCR. Sequencing was carried out with an Illumina HiSeq 2500. TCRdb reworked the public reads: Q25 trimming with fastp, MiXCR clone assembly, productive beta chains retained. Every entry covers one CDR3 protein and lists the most common genes and DNA from its rows. In all, the sample holds 500,000 or so distinct CDR3 sequences, and approximately 16% of those were seen once. The ten largest make up 3% of the sample. Note on this clonotype: Its antigen target is currently unknown. No much larger clonotype is one base removed from it; base qualities were not supplied.

The input for sequencing was CD4+ T cells sorted from PBMCs, taken less than 30 months after vaccination. The sequence came from a man in his fifties or sixties who received an inactivated influenza vaccine. Donor details come from another sample of the same person, matched by shared clones. This chain joins TRBV20-1 to TRBJ1-1; the D gene is perhaps TRBD1, on 5 matching bases. In nucleotide form, the sequence is TGCAGTGCTCGACAGTTATACACTGAAGCTTTCTTT. It encodes CSARQLYTEAFF.